The clone carrying this T cell receptor beta chain was recorded at least ten times. The antigen is undetermined. This record belongs to a study of response to subunit inactivated influenza vaccine. The CDR3 is 16 amino acids. Trimming removed 5 bases from V and 2 bases from J; junction bases left unmatched: 9. The V gene's germline CDR1 is MDHEN and CDR2 SYDVKM. The study's findings and limits: The authors put forward the suggestion that each seasonal influenza vaccination may bring in only a limited number of new T cells.

TCRdb reprocessed the RT-PCR reads with MiXCR, giving one entry per CDR3 protein. The sample records about 160,000 distinct CDR3 sequences, 11% being singletons. V is TRBV28 and J is TRBJ2-5; 9 bases line up with TRBD1. The source of this sequence is a man aged 50-60 years who received an inactivated influenza vaccine. Sequences were derived from non-naive T cells sorted from PBMCs, sampled about 6 weeks after vaccination. CDR3 sequence reads: CASSPTGTGIQETQYF. DNA of the CDR3: TGTGCCAGCAGTCCTACCGGGACAGGGATACAAGAGACCCAGTACTTC.